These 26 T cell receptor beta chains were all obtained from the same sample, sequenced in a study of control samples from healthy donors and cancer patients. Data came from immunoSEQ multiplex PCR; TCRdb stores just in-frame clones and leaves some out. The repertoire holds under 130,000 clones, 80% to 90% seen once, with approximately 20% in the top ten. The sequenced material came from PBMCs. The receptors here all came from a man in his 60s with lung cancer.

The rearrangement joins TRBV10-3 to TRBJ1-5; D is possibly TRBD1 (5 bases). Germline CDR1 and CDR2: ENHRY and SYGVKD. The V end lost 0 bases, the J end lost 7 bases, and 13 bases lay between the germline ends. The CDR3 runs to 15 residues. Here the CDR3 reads CAISESQGRDQPQHF. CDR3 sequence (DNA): TGTGCCATCAGTGAGTCTCAAGGTCGGGACCAGCCCCAGCATTTT.

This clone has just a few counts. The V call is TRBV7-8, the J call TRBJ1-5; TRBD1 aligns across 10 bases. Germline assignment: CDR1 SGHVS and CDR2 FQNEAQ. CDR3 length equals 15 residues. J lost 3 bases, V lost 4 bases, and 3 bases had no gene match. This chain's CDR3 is CASSSGTGDNQPQHF. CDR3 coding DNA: TGTGCCAGCAGCTCGGGGACAGGGGACAATCAGCCCCAGCATTTT.

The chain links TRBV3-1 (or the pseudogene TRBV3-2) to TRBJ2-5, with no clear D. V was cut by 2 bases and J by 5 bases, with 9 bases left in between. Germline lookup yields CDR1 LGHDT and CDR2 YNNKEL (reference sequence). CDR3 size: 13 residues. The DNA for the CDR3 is TGTGCCAGCAGCCAATTTAATCGGGAGACCCAGTACTTC. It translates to CASSQFNRETQYF.

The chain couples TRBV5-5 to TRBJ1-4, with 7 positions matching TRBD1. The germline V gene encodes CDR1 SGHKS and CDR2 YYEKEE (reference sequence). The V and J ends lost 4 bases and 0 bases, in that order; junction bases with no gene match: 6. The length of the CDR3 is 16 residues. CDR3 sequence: CASSRAGTATNEKLFF. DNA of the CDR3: TGTGCCAGCAGCAGAGCGGGGACAGCAACTAATGAAAAACTGTTTTTT.

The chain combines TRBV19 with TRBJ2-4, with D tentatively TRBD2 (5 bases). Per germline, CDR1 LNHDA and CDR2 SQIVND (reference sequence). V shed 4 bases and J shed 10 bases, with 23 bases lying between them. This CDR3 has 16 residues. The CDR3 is CASSKGRGNLVPIQYF. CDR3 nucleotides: TGTGCCAGTAGTAAGGGCCGGGGAAATCTAGTTCCTATTCAGTACTTC.

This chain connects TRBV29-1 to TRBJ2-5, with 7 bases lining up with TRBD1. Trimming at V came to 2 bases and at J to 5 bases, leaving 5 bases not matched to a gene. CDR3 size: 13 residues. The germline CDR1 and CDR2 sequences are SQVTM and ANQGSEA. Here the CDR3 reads CSVERQGGETQYF. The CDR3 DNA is TGCAGCGTTGAACGACAGGGTGGCGAGACCCAGTACTTC.

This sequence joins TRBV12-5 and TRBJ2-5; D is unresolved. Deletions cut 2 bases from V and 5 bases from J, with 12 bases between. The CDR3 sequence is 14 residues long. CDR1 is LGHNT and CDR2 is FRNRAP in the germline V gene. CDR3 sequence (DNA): TGTGCTAGTGGTTTGAACTTCGTCAAGGAGACCCAGTACTTC. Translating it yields CASGLNFVKETQYF.

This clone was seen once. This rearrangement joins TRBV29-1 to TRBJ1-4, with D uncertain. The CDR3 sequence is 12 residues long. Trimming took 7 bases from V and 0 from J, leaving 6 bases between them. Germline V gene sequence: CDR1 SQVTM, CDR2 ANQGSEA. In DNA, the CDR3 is TGCAGCGGAGGTACAACTAATGAAAAACTGTTTTTT. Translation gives CSGGTTNEKLFF.

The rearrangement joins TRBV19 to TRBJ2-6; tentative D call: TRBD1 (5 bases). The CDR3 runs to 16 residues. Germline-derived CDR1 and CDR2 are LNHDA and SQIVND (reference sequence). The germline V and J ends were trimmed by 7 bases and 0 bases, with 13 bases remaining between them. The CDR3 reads CASNVLDSSGANVLTF. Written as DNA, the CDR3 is TGTGCCAGTAACGTACTTGACAGCTCTGGGGCCAACGTCCTGACTTTC. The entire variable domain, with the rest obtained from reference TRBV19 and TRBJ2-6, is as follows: DGGITQSPKYLFRKEGQNVTLSCEQNLNHDAMYWYRQDPGQGLRLIYYSQIVNDFQKGDIAEGYSVSREKKESFPLTVTSAQKNPTAFYLCASNVLDSSGANVLTFGAGSRLTVL.

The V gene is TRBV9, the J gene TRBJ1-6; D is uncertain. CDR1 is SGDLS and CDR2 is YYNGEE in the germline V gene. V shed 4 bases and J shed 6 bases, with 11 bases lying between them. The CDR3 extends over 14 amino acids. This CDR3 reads CASSPRPGNSPLHF. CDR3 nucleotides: TGTGCCAGCAGCCCTCGACCGGGTAATTCACCCCTCCACTTT.

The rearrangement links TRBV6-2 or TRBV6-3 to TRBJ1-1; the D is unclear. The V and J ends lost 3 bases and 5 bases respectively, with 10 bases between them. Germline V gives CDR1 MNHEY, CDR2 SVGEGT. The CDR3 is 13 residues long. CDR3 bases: TGTGCCAGCAGTTATAGGCAGGCGACTGAAGCTTTCTTT. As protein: CASSYRQATEAFF.

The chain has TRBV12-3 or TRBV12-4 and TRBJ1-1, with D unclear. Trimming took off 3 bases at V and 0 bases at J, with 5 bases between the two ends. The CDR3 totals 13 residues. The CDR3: CASSLRLNTEAFF. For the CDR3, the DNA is TGTGCCAGCAGTTTGAGGTTGAACACTGAAGCTTTCTTT.

CDR3 nucleotide sequence: TGTGCCAGCAGCGTAACGACAGGGAAGGAGACCCAGTACTTC. This gives the protein CASSVTTGKETQYF. The genes are TRBV9 and TRBJ2-5; TRBD1 aligns across 7 bases. CDR1 SGDLS and CDR2 YYNGEE come from the germline V gene. The CDR3 totals 14 residues. The V segment lost 1 base and the J segment 5 bases; nucleotides outside the gene matches: 5.

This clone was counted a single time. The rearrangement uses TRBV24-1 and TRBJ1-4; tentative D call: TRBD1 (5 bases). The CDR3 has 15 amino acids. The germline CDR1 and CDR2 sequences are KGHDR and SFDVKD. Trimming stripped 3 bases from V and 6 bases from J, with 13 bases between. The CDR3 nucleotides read TGTGCCACCAGTGATCCCCGGGACGCGGATGAAAAACTGTTTTTT. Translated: CATSDPRDADEKLFF.

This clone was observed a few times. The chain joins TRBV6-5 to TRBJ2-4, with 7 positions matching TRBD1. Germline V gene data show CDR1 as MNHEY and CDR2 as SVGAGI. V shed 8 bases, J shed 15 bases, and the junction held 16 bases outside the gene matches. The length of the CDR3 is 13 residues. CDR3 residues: CASAGSNPGQMYF. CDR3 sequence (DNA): TGTGCCAGCGCAGGATCGAACCCGGGACAGATGTACTTC.

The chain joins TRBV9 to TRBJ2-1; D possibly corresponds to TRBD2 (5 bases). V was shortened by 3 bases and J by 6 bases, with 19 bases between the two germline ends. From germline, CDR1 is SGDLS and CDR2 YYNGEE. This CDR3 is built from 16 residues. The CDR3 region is CASSGPRTLVSNEQFF. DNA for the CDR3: TGTGCCAGCAGCGGACCCCGAACACTAGTTTCCAATGAGCAGTTCTTC.

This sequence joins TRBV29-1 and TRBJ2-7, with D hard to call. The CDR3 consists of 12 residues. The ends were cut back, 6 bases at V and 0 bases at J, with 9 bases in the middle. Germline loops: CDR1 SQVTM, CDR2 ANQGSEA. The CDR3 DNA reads TGCAGCGTCTTGGACGGCTCCTACGAGCAGTACTTC. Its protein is CSVLDGSYEQYF.

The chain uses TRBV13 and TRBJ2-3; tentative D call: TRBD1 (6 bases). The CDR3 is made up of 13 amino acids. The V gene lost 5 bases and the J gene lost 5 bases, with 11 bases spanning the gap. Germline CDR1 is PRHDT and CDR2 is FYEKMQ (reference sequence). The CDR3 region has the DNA TGTGCCAGCAGCCAGGGCAGGGGAGATACGCAGTATTTT. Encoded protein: CASSQGRGDTQYF.

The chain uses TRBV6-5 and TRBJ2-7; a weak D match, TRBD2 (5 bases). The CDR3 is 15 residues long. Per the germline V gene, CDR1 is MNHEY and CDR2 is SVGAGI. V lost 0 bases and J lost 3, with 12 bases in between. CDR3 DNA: TGTGCCAGCAGTTACTCGTTCGGCGGAGGCTACGAGCAGTACTTC. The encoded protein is CASSYSFGGGYEQYF.

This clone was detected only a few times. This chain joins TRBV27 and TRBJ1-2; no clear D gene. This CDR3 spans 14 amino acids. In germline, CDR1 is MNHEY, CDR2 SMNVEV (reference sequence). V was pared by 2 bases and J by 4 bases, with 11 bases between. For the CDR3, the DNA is TGTGCCAGCAGTTTAGCAGGCGCGACCTATGGCTACACCTTC. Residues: CASSLAGATYGYTF.

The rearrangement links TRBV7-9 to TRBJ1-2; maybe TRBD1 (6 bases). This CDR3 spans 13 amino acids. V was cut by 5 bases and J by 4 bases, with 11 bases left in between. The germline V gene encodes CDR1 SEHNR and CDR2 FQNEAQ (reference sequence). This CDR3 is CASSVDSLYGYTF. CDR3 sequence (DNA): TGTGCCAGCAGCGTGGACAGCCTCTATGGCTACACCTTC.

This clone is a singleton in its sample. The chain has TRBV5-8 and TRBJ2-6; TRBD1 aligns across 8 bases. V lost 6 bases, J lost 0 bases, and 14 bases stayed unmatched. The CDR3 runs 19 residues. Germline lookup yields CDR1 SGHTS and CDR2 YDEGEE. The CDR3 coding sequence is TGTGCCAGCACCGACTGGACAGGGACCGATAGCTCTGGGGCCAACGTCCTGACTTTC. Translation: CASTDWTGTDSSGANVLTF.

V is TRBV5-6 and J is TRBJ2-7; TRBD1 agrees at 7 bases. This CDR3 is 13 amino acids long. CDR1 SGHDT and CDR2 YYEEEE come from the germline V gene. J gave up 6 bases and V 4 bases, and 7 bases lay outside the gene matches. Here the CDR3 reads CASSMGQSSEQYF. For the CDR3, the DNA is TGTGCCAGCAGCATGGGACAGTCGTCCGAGCAGTACTTC.

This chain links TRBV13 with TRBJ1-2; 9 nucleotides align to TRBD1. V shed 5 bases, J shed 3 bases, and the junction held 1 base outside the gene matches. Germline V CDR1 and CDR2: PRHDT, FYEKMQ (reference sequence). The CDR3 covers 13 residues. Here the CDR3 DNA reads TGTGCCAGCAGCCGGACAGGGGACTATGGCTACACCTTC. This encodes CASSRTGDYGYTF.

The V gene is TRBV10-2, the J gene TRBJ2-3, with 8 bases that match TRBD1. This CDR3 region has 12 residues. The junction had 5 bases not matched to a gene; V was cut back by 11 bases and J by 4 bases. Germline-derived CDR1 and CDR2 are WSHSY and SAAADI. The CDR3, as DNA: TGCGCCGGCGGACAGGGTGCAGATACGCAGTATTTT. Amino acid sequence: CAGGQGADTQYF.

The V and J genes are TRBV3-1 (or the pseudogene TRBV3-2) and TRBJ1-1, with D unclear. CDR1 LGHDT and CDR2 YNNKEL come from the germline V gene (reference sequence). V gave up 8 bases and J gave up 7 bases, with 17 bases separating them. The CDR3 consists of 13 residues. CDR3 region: CASEQVGRSEAFF. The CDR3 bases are TGTGCCAGCGAACAAGTCGGACGGAGTGAAGCTTTCTTT.